A selection of T cell receptor beta chains follows, all from one sample in a study of blood T cell repertoires in COVID-19. Produced via immunoSEQ multiplex PCR; TCRdb's table is partial and in-frame only. The sample contains roughly 340,000 clones, 80% to 90% of which appear only once. Sequenced material: PBMCs or T cells enriched from blood (not recorded which). Every receptor here comes from a man younger than 30 who had recovered from COVID-19. CDR3s include the opening cysteine and the closing phenylalanine or tryptophan. A D gene is named only where the DNA matches it firmly. Only part of the rows carry a size: once, few, many, or a class if the clone is expanded.

j_gene	v_gene	d_gene	abundance	CDR3aa	CDR3nt
TRBJ1-1	TRBV3-1/TRBV3-2	NA	NA	CASSQVPGNTEAFF	TGTGCCAGCAGCCAAGTTCCGGGAAACACTGAAGCTTTCTTT
TRBJ2-3	TRBV19	NA	once	CATANYRALTDTQYF	TGTGCCACGGCTAACTACAGGGCGCTCACAGATACGCAGTATTTT
TRBJ2-1	TRBV24-1	NA	NA	CATQGPPAGEQFF	TGTGCCACTCAGGGCCCCCCGGCCGGTGAGCAGTTCTTC
TRBJ2-7	TRBV7-8	NA	NA	CASSFGGASYEQYF	TGTGCCAGCAGCTTCGGGGGAGCGTCCTACGAGCAGTACTTC
TRBJ1-3	TRBV27	NA	NA	CASKQGSGNTIYF	TGTGCCAGCAAACAGGGTTCTGGAAACACCATATATTTT
TRBJ1-3	TRBV6-5	TRBD1	NA	CASGTGPYSGNTIYF	TGTGCCAGCGGGACAGGACCTTACTCTGGAAACACCATATATTTT
TRBJ2-1	TRBV9	TRBD2	NA	CASSAPRGREGHNEQFF	TGTGCCAGCAGCGCCCCCCGTGGGCGGGAGGGCCACAATGAGCAGTTCTTC
TRBJ2-3	TRBV27	TRBD2	NA	CASSSLARSTDTQYF	TGTGCCAGCAGTTCACTAGCGCGTAGCACAGATACGCAGTATTTT
TRBJ2-6	TRBV9	NA	NA	CASSFQGSGANVLTF	TGTGCCAGCAGCTTTCAGGGTTCTGGGGCCAACGTCCTGACTTTC
TRBJ1-2	TRBV5-4	NA	NA	CASSPPGDYGYTF	TGTGCCAGCAGCCCACCAGGCGACTATGGCTACACCTTC